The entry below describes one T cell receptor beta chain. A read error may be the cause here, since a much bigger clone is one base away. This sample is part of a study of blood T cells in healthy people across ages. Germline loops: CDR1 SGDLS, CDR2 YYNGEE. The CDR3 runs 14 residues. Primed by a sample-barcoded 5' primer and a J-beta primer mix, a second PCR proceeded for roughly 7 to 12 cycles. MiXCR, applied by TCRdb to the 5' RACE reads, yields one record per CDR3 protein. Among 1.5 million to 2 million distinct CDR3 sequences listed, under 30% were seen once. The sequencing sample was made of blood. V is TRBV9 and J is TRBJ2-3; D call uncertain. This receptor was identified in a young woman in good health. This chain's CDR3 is CTSSAYKLTDTQYF. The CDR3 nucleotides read TGTACCAGCAGCGCCTACAAGCTAACAGATACGCAGTATTTT.